This T cell receptor (beta chain) was found in a study of blood T cell repertoires in COVID-19. Study-wide context: Samples taken during acute and convalescent COVID-19 were collected in the United States, Italy and Spain. Sample material is recorded as cDNA or gDNA derived from T cells, B-cell-depleted T cells, or PBMCs.

Unmatched junction bases numbered 2, after V lost 0 bases and J lost 2 bases. The CDR3 totals 16 residues. Germline V CDR1 and CDR2: SGDLS, YYNGEE. The authors' processing: Reference gene primer amplification gave nucleated cell count estimates. Sequencing was performed with immunoSEQ multiplex PCR; in TCRdb, only in-frame clones are kept and a portion is missing. Clone size and V and J calls were adopted from that table, with D and trimming inferred from the DNA. The sample includes fewer than 300,000 clones, about nine tenths of them seen just once. Sequencing was done on a sample of peripheral blood. The receptor comes from a man aged 35 to 55 who had recovered from COVID-19. The V call is TRBV9, the J call TRBJ2-1; 10 bases map to TRBD2. Here the CDR3 DNA reads TGTGCCAGCAGCGTAGGAGCGGGAGGGACCTACAATGAGCAGTTCTTC. This translates into CASSVGAGGTYNEQFF.